A selection of T cell receptor beta chains follows, all from one sample in a study of neurological immune-mediated disorders. TCRdb ran MiXCR on the 5' RACE reads and lists one entry per CDR3 protein. Of roughly 25,000 distinct CDR3 sequences in the sample, roughly 13% were seen once. The sample consisted of CD4+ T cells from blood. These receptors all come from a female donor with HTLV-1-associated myelopathy (HAM/TSP). Each CDR3 is given with its conserved first and last residue. D genes are given only for firm matches. Where a row states a size, it is once, few, many or the class of an expanded clone; other rows omit it.

j_call v_call clone_size d_call cdr3_nt cdr3_aa
TRBJ1-2 TRBV5-1 many - TGCGCCAGCAGAAGCGGACAGAACTATGGCTACACCTTC CASRSGQNYGYTF
TRBJ1-2 TRBV6-5 many - TGTGCCAGCAGTTACTCAGGGTATAATGGCTACACCTTC CASSYSGYNGYTF
TRBJ2-6 TRBV7-9 many - TGTGCCAGCAGCTTCTCCTCTGGGGCCAACGTCCTGACTTTC CASSFSSGANVLTF
TRBJ2-1 TRBV5-1 many TRBD2 TGCGCCAGCAGCTTGGTTCCGGGGGGGTTCGATGAGCAGTTCTTC CASSLVPGGFDEQFF
TRBJ2-1 TRBV25-1 many TRBD1 TGTGCCAGCAGCCAGAGAACAGGGGTCAATGAGCAGTTCTTC CASSQRTGVNEQFF
TRBJ1-1 TRBV28 - - TGTGCCAGCAGTTCCATTTATGAAGCTTTCTTT CASSSIYEAFF
TRBJ2-7 TRBV15 - TRBD1 TGTGACACCAGCAGAACCCGGACAGGGGGCTCCTACAAGCAGTACTTC CDTSRTRTGGSYKQYF
TRBJ2-3 TRBV6-5 - - TGTGCCAGGTTCCGGCAGGGGTCGGCTATCACAGATATGCAGTATTTT CARFRQGSAITDMQYF
TRBJ2-3 TRBV7-2 many - TGTGCCAGCAGTCCCAACACAGATACGCAGTATTTT CASSPNTDTQYF
TRBJ2-2 TRBV4-2 - - TGTGCCAGCAGCCAGTGGAGGGGAGTGGGCCGGGTGTTCGGGGAGCTGTTTTTT CASSQWRGVGRVFGELFF
TRBJ2-1 TRBV7-2 - - - CASSFYICSARSDTVEFF
TRBJ2-2 TRBV20-1 medium-sized TRBD1 TGCAGTGCTAGAGTCCCGACAGGGACGAACACCGGGGAGCTGTTTTTT CSARVPTGTNTGELFF
TRBJ2-2 TRBV28 medium-sized - TGTGCCAGCAGAACCTGGGGGGCGAACACCGGGGAGCTGTTTTTT CASRTWGANTGELFF
TRBJ1-2 TRBV29-1 many TRBD1 TGCAGCGTAGAGAAGGGGGCCCCGGGTGGCTACACCTTC CSVEKGAPGGYTF
TRBJ2-3 TRBV7-2 many - TGTGCCAGCAGCTTAGATGGTGATTCTAGCACAGATACGCAGTATTTT CASSLDGDSSTDTQYF
TRBJ2-5 TRBV29-1 many TRBD2 TGCAGCGTTGGTTTCCAGGGCACCCGGGAGGGCCAGTACTTC CSVGFQGTREGQYF
TRBJ2-2 TRBV24-1 many - TGTGCCACCAGTGATTTGGGCAGGGGAAACACCGGGGAGCTGTTTTTT CATSDLGRGNTGELFF